Listed here are 31 T cell receptor beta chains from one sample, sequenced in a study of blood T cells in healthy people across ages. Next came a second PCR, run for about 7 to 12 cycles, which used a sample-barcoded 5' primer along with a J-beta primer mix. TCRdb re-called the 5' RACE reads with MiXCR, one entry per CDR3 protein. The sample carries hundreds of thousands of distinct CDR3 sequences, 20% to 25% recorded once. Sequenced: blood. The receptor source for this set is a man between 65 and 85 years old in good health.

The genes are TRBV28 and TRBJ2-1; D remains unclear. The assigned J gene may be wrong: the sequence end matches TRBJ2-7 better. Germline CDR1 MDHEN, CDR2 SYDVKM. The CDR3 is 16 amino acids. The CDR3, as DNA: TGTGCCAGCACCCGAGCGTATGCCGGCCTCTCCTACGAGCAGTACTTC. Translating it yields CASTRAYAGLSYEQYF.

The chain combines TRBV3-1 with TRBJ1-5; 7 bases line up with TRBD1. The CDR3 covers 16 residues. Germline CDR1 is LGHDT and CDR2 is YNNKEL (reference sequence). The ends lost 3 bases at V and 2 bases at J; junction bases unmatched: 7. CDR3 bases: TGTGCCAGCAGCCAGGGAGGGGGCTGGGGCAATCAGCCCCAGCATTTT. This translates into CASSQGGGWGNQPQHF.

The chain links TRBV4-3 to TRBJ2-7; 10 bases are shared with TRBD2. Germline V gives CDR1 LGHNA, CDR2 YSLEER. Trimming at V came to 0 bases and at J to 4 bases, leaving 9 bases not matched to a gene. CDR3 length equals 17 residues. CDR3 loop: CASSQDRLAGAVYEQYF. The DNA of the CDR3 is TGCGCCAGCAGCCAAGATCGGCTAGCGGGAGCAGTGTACGAGCAGTACTTC.

The table lists this clonotype with many counts. The CDR3 nucleotides are TGTGCCAGCAGCTTAGGCCCGGGACGGCGAGATCAGCCCCAGCATTTT. Translating it yields CASSLGPGRRDQPQHF. This chain links TRBV7-2 with TRBJ1-5; D possibly corresponds to TRBD1 (5 bases). V lost 1 base and J 5 bases, leaving 15 bases between the germline ends. The CDR3 is 16 residues long. CDR1 is SGHTA, CDR2 FQGNSA, per germline.

This clonotype was seen more than once but under ten times. The V and J genes are TRBV27 and TRBJ2-2; 11 nucleotides align to TRBD2. With V trimmed by 6 bases and J by 3 bases, 6 bases remained unmatched. There are 16 residues in the CDR3. Germline V gene sequence: CDR1 MNHEY, CDR2 SMNVEV (reference sequence). The chain's CDR3 is CASSLRLAGHTGELFF. Written as DNA, the CDR3 is TGTGCCAGCAGCCTCCGACTAGCGGGACACACCGGGGAGCTGTTTTTT.

This clonotype was recorded at least ten times. J is TRBJ2-5 and V is TRBV12-3 or TRBV12-4; possible D gene TRBD1, 6 bases. This CDR3 has 17 amino acids. V gave up 8 bases and J gave up 1 base, with 23 bases separating them. CDR3 protein: CASLSGYSGQLQETQYF. The CDR3 DNA reads TGTGCCAGCTTATCCGGGTACTCCGGACAGCTCCAAGAGACCCAGTACTTC.

V is TRBV3-1 and J is TRBJ1-5; D not certain. This CDR3 comprises 15 residues. Between the trimmed V and J ends, which lost 4 bases and 8 bases, there was a span of 18 bases. Germline V gene data show CDR1 as LGHDT and CDR2 as YNNKEL (reference sequence). Written as DNA, the CDR3 is TGTGCCAGCAGCCCCTCGACGGGCCACGGAGAGCCCCAGCATTTT. This gives the protein CASSPSTGHGEPQHF.

This clonotype was observed a handful of times. CDR3 residues: CSARNLVYNEQFF. Here the CDR3 DNA reads TGCAGTGCTAGAAACCTAGTTTACAATGAGCAGTTCTTC. The gene calls are TRBV20-1 and TRBJ2-1; D remains unclear. V was shortened by 2 bases and J by 4 bases, with 9 bases between the two germline ends. There are 13 residues in the CDR3. Germline V gene sequence: CDR1 DFQATT, CDR2 SNEGSKA (reference sequence).

The rearrangement joins TRBV27 to TRBJ2-7, with a tentative D call TRBD1 (5 bases). The CDR3 covers 15 residues. V shed 2 bases and J shed 4 bases, with 15 bases lying between them. The V gene's germline CDR1 is MNHEY and CDR2 SMNVEV (reference sequence). CDR3 residues: CASSLPTRVLYEQYF. In DNA form, the CDR3 reads TGTGCCAGCAGTTTACCGACCAGGGTTTTGTACGAGCAGTACTTC.

This clonotype came up many times. The CDR3 here is CSAVLGQGVNIQYF. The CDR3, as DNA: TGCAGTGCTGTCTTGGGACAGGGGGTGAACATTCAGTACTTC. This chain connects TRBV20-1 to TRBJ2-4, with 11 bases identical to TRBD1. The germline V gene encodes CDR1 DFQATT and CDR2 SNEGSKA (reference sequence). The CDR3 length is 14 residues. Losses at the gene ends were 5 bases for V and 7 bases for J; bases not matched to a gene: 7.

In its sample, this clonotype was seen a few times. This chain joins TRBV12-3 or TRBV12-4 and TRBJ2-1; D might be TRBD1 (5 bases). The assigned J gene may be wrong: the sequence end matches TRBJ2-7 better. The CDR3 covers 15 residues. As DNA, the CDR3 is TGTGCCAGCGCTTCCTCGTGGCAGGGCGGCTACGAGCAGTACTTC. This codes for CASASSWQGGYEQYF.

The chain is built from TRBV27 and TRBJ1-3; TRBD1 might be the D (5 bases). CDR1 is MNHEY and CDR2 is SMNVEV in the germline V gene (reference sequence). V was clipped by 5 bases and J by 0 bases, with 8 bases between them. CDR3 length equals 14 residues. CDR3 protein: CASSDGASGNTIYF. CDR3 nucleotides: TGTGCCAGCAGTGACGGGGCCTCTGGAAACACCATATATTTT.

The chain is built from TRBV9 and TRBJ2-3; the match to TRBD2 covers 9 bases. There are 14 residues in the CDR3. The germline V gene encodes CDR1 SGDLS and CDR2 YYNGEE. V dropped 4 bases and J dropped 4; count of bases not matched to a gene: 4. The chain's CDR3 is CASSPSGTPDTQYF. The CDR3 coding sequence is TGTGCCAGCAGCCCTAGCGGGACGCCAGATACGCAGTATTTT. Full variable domain (missing parts from reference TRBV9 and TRBJ2-3): DSGVTQTPKHLITATGQRVTLRCSPRSGDLSVYWYQQSLDQGLQFLIQYYNGEERAKGNILERFSAQQFPDLHSELNLSSLELGDSALYFCASSPSGTPDTQYFGPGTRLTVL.

The table lists this clonotype with a few counts. This may be a read error: a much more frequent sequence differs by one nucleotide. The rearrangement joins TRBV7-2 to TRBJ1-4; 9 positions match TRBD1. This CDR3 has 14 amino acids. Germline CDR1 and CDR2: SGHTA and FQGNSA. CDR3 DNA sequence: TGTGCCAGCAGCCCGGGGACAGGGAGGGAAAAACTGGTTTTT. This translates into CASSPGTGREKLVF.

This clonotype was detected many times. The chain recombines TRBV11-2 with TRBJ2-1, with D hard to call. V lost 0 bases and J 8 bases, leaving 14 bases between the germline ends. This CDR3 has 15 residues. Germline V gene lookup returns CDR1 SGHAT and CDR2 FQNNGV. The DNA of the CDR3 is TGTGCCAGCAGCTTAGATCCTGCCCACTGGGATGAGCAGTTCTTC. Its protein is CASSLDPAHWDEQFF. The variable domain in full, completed from reference TRBV11-2 and TRBJ2-1, reads EAGVAQSPRYKIIEKRQSVAFWCNPISGHATLYWYQQILGQGPKLLIQFQNNGVVDDSQLPKDRFSAERLKGVDSTLKIQPAKLEDSAVYLCASSLDPAHWDEQFFGPGTRLTVL.

The chain carries TRBV7-9 and TRBJ2-7; 8 bases match TRBD1. Per germline, CDR1 SEHNR and CDR2 FQNEAQ (reference sequence). This CDR3 is 13 amino acids long. V gave up 11 bases and J gave up 0 bases; unmatched junction bases: 6. CDR3 in amino acids: CAVRQGSSYEQYF. The DNA of the CDR3 is TGTGCCGTAAGACAGGGGAGCTCCTACGAGCAGTACTTC.

V and J are TRBV7-2 and TRBJ2-3; D is perhaps TRBD1 (6 bases). Trimming stripped 5 bases from V and 1 base from J, with 13 bases between. The CDR3 runs 15 residues. Germline CDR1 and CDR2: SGHTA and FQGNSA. The DNA of the CDR3 is TGTGCCAGCAGCCCCGCAGGGGCCGGCACAGATACGCAGTATTTT. It is translated as CASSPAGAGTDTQYF.

The V call is TRBV21-1, the J call TRBJ2-4; the table gives TRBD1 as D, unverified against the DNA. TRBV21-1 counts as a pseudogene. This CDR3 is 15 amino acids long. The CDR3, as DNA: TGTGCCAGCAGTTCACAGGTTTTTGGCAAAAACATTCAGTACTTC. Residues: CASSSQVFGKNIQYF.

This clonotype was recorded a few times. The V and J genes are TRBV5-1 and TRBJ2-2; 8 positions agree with TRBD2. Per the germline V gene, CDR1 is SGHRS and CDR2 is YFSETQ. CDR3 length equals 13 residues. The junction had 5 bases not matched to a gene; V was cut back by 7 bases and J by 6 bases. CDR3 sequence: CASGDGGAGELFF. DNA of the CDR3: TGCGCCAGCGGTGACGGGGGGGCCGGGGAGCTGTTTTTT.

The rearrangement uses TRBV10-2 and TRBJ1-2; 7 nucleotides align to TRBD1. Trimming at V came to 2 bases and at J to 1 base, leaving 4 bases not matched to a gene. Germline V gives CDR1 WSHSY, CDR2 SAAADI. This CDR3 contains 15 residues. The CDR3 here is CASSETPGGNYGYTF. As DNA, the CDR3 is TGCGCCAGCAGTGAGACCCCAGGGGGTAACTATGGCTACACCTTC.

This clonotype came up many times. The rearrangement links TRBV12-3 or TRBV12-4 to TRBJ1-2; TRBD1 aligns across 10 bases. The CDR3 is 13 residues long. Trimming took 6 bases from V and 6 from J; bases not matched to a gene: 4. The CDR3 coding sequence is TGTGCCAGCAGCCTGGGACAGGGGAATGGCTACACCTTC. Translated, it gives CASSLGQGNGYTF.

This clonotype was found a few times. This chain uses TRBV6-1 with TRBJ1-1; 7 bases map to TRBD1. V lost 3 bases to trimming and J lost 4 bases; unmatched junction nucleotides: 2. Germline CDR1 is MNHNS and CDR2 is SASEGT. The CDR3 is 13 residues long. The CDR3 protein is CASSEQGVTEAFF. As DNA, the CDR3 is TGTGCCAGCAGTGAGCAGGGGGTCACTGAAGCTTTCTTT.

This clonotype was detected only a few times. This chain links TRBV20-1 with TRBJ1-5, with TRBD1 identical over 7 bases. In germline, CDR1 is DFQATT, CDR2 SNEGSKA (reference sequence). J lost 3 bases, V lost 5 bases, and 7 bases had no gene match. This CDR3 contains 14 residues. In DNA form, the CDR3 reads TGCAGTGCTTTGGACAGGCAAACCAATCAGCCCCAGCATTTT. It translates to CSALDRQTNQPQHF.

The rearrangement links TRBV27 to TRBJ2-2, with 7 bases aligning to TRBD1. Per the germline V gene, CDR1 is MNHEY and CDR2 is SMNVEV (reference sequence). V dropped 5 bases and J dropped 1; count of bases not matched to a gene: 4. The CDR3 covers 15 residues. The CDR3 DNA follows: TGTGCCAGCAGTACCTCAGGGGGGAACACCGGGGAGCTGTTTTTT. This encodes CASSTSGGNTGELFF.

This clonotype has ten or more counts. This chain links TRBV29-1 with TRBJ2-7; TRBD1 is a possible D gene (6 bases). The CDR3 sequence is 12 residues long. Germline CDR1 is SQVTM and CDR2 is ANQGSEA. The ends were cut back, 7 bases at V and 0 bases at J, with 10 bases in the middle. CDR3 nucleotides: TGCAGCGGCCGGGACAACTCCTACGAGCAGTACTTC. Translation gives CSGRDNSYEQYF.

In nucleotides, the CDR3 is TGTGCCAGCAGCCCTGGGGGGGGGCTGAATGAGCAGTTCTTC. Its protein is CASSPGGGLNEQFF. The chain uses TRBV12-3 or TRBV12-4 and TRBJ2-5; D is possibly TRBD2 (7 bases). Judging by the DNA end, TRBJ2-1 fits better; the J call may be wrong. This CDR3 contains 14 residues.

The V call is TRBV6-2 or TRBV6-3, the J call TRBJ2-1; the D is unclear. The CDR3 extends over 14 amino acids. V was trimmed by 8 bases and J by 0 bases, leaving 11 bases between them. Germline values: CDR1 MNHEY, CDR2 SVGEGT. CDR3 loop: CASGKLSSYNEQFF. The CDR3, as DNA: TGTGCCAGCGGGAAGCTTAGCTCCTACAATGAGCAGTTCTTC.

CDR3 region: CASSSIKTFDRGRGAFF. CDR3 coding DNA: TGTGCCAGCAGTTCAATCAAAACCTTCGACAGGGGGCGAGGCGCTTTCTTT. This sequence joins TRBV28 and TRBJ1-1; TRBD1 matches 10 bases. This CDR3 comprises 17 residues. Germline values: CDR1 MDHEN, CDR2 SYDVKM. With 4 bases clipped from V and 11 bases from J, the junction kept 19 bases outside the gene matches.

The V gene is TRBV30, the J gene TRBJ2-1; 12 bases are a match to TRBD2. The germline V gene has CDR1 GTSNPN and CDR2 SVGIG (reference sequence). The CDR3 runs 16 residues. The junction had 7 bases not matched to a gene; V was cut back by 4 bases and J by 3 bases. The CDR3 loop is CAWNRLAGDRYNEQFF. The CDR3 DNA sequence: TGTGCCTGGAATAGACTAGCGGGAGACCGCTACAATGAGCAGTTCTTC.

The CDR3 nucleotides are TGTGCCAGCAGACCTGCAGGGGCCCGGCTAAGCGGAGATACGCAGTATTTT. It yields the protein CASRPAGARLSGDTQYF. The V call is TRBV11-2, the J call TRBJ2-3; the D gene is possibly TRBD1 (6 bases). CDR1 SGHAT and CDR2 FQNNGV come from the germline V gene. Trimming left V 6 bases short and J 5 bases short, with 24 bases between. The CDR3 covers 17 residues.

This chain links TRBV20-1 with TRBJ2-5, with TRBD2 matching over 9 bases. The J call could be wrong; TRBJ2-7 is a better fit for the DNA end. This CDR3 region has 14 residues. Germline V CDR1 and CDR2: DFQATT, SNEGSKA (reference sequence). CDR3 DNA: TGCAGTGCCTCTGGCGGGAGGGGGTCATACGAGCAGTACTTC. Residues: CSASGGRGSYEQYF.